What follows is one T cell receptor (beta chain) and its context. The target of this receptor is not known. Per-nucleotide qualities are absent, and no much larger clonotype sits a single base away. Sample time point, as interpreted from the label and publication: baseline before first vaccination. Vaccinee samples came from UK trials COV001 and COV002, including a single-blind randomized controlled phase 2/3 trial of AZD1222 (ChAdOx1 nCoV-19) in healthy adults. For TCRbeta chain sequencing, PBMC samples were collected from trial participants at day 0 and at day 28 after the second dose. The CDR3 regions of human TCRbeta chains were analyzed by immunosequencing. Concerning the study's data processing: Repertoire TCRs were checked for matches against a reference library of SARS-CoV-2-specific TCRs that had been generated using the MIRA antigen-specificity platform. Breadth was defined as the fraction of unique TCRs that were SARS-CoV-2-associated, and depth was defined as the fraction of total T cells that were SARS-CoV-2-associated. Using the MIRA data, each spike-specific TCR was assigned both to the spike region to which the TCR was reactive and to a CD4 or CD8 class. Log10-transformed breadth and depth values were compared by one-way ANOVA with Sidak's multiple comparisons tests. TCRdb obtained this table from immuneACCESS and retained in-frame rearrangements with V and J assigned. These tables miss some clones; where compared with another copy, unresolved V genes account for less than half of the shortfall, and the remainder is unexplained. V and J calls and clone size are those listed in that table; D and trimming were worked out from the DNA. In this sample the table shows under 150,000 clones, 75% to 95% of which occur a single time. Jointly, the top ten make up about 3.4% of the sample.

V is cut by 2 bases and J by 8 bases, and the space between the germline ends is 18 bases. From the cysteine through the phenylalanine, the CDR3 covers 15 amino acids. Solely the CDR3 DNA is kept, with 45 bases framed from the first base. In the germline V gene (reference sequence), CDR1 corresponds to MNHNY and CDR2 to SVGAGI. This sample was taken from a study of T cell responses to AZD1222 COVID-19 vaccine (dated by TCRdb to about 2021). As for the study more broadly: AZD1222 recipients given second doses at about 4 weeks or at about 12 weeks were pooled, since spike-specific TCR depth and breadth were not found to differ between the two schedules. TCR sequencing was performed for about 240 trial participants, of whom approximately 200 were given two doses of AZD1222 and around 25 were given two doses of MenACWY control vaccine. Enrollment into the trials was organized by age into subgroups of 18-55, 56-69 and 70-plus years, and those subgroups contained about 150, 27 and 61 TCR-sequenced participants, respectively.

The investigation overall reported the following: Epitopes outside the regions mutated in the B.1.351 and B.1.1.7 variants were reportedly recognized by nearly half of the unique spike-specific TCRs. Because no day 14 peak-response samples were available, repertoires were characterized only after the peak T cell response. Vaccine-associated CD4 TCRs spanned the whole spike protein, with dominant responses in regions 160-218 and 743-854. Participants were mostly white British and included more females than males, and it was suggested by the authors that clonal diversity may have been underestimated. Conclusions about previously exposed vaccinees were limited because only six AZD1222 recipients were SARS-CoV-2 seropositive at baseline. After two AZD1222 doses, spike-specific TCR breadth and depth were significantly higher than at day 0 and than in MenACWY recipients. In the small 56-69-year group, the increase in depth fell short of significance, most likely because of low power.

This clonotype was sampled from an adult in good health. The sample was peripheral blood, taken on day 0 of AZD1222 vaccination. The rearranged chain carries TRBV6-6 and TRBJ1-2; the D gene is perhaps TRBD1, from 5 matching bases. The DNA sequence reads TGTGCCAGCAGTTACGTCGCGGGGGAGGTTAAGGGCTACACCTTC. This is translated as CASSYVAGEVKGYTF.